The entry below gives a single T cell receptor (beta chain) sequence along with its context. This specimen comes from a study of blood T cell repertoires in COVID-19. Two negative PCRs, clearance, or symptom resolution were required of recovered Cohort 3 donors. Original handling: By means of reference gene primer amplification, nucleated cell counts were estimated. TCRdb's table, derived via immunoSEQ multiplex PCR, lists solely in-frame clones and lacks some. V, J and clone size were drawn from that table, and D and trimming were deduced from the DNA. The sample consists of around 390,000 clones, roughly 89% of them appearing once. This CDR3 comprises 15 residues. CDR1 is SGHAT and CDR2 is FQNNGV in the germline V gene. V shed 1 base and J shed 1 base, with 11 bases lying between them.

Sequencing used PBMCs or T cells enriched from blood (not recorded which). The clonotype comes from a woman in her 50s who had recovered from COVID-19. V usage is TRBV11-2 and J usage is TRBJ2-7; D is uncertain. The CDR3 protein is CASSLGRSPSYEQYF. The DNA of the CDR3 is TGTGCCAGCAGCTTAGGCAGGTCCCCGTCCTACGAGCAGTACTTC.